This T cell receptor beta chain emerged from a study of T cell responses to AZD1222 COVID-19 vaccine. Study observations and caveats: Repertoires in all cases were sampled only once the peak T cell response had passed. Reports indicate that nearly half of spike-specific TCRs are directed at unmutated variant regions.

The V gene lost 3 bases and the J gene lost 6 bases, with 11 bases spanning the gap. Germline lookup yields CDR1 MDHEN and CDR2 SYDVKM. The CDR3 is 13 residues long. Profiled with immunoSEQ multiplex PCR; TCRdb holds only in-frame clones, not every one. This table holds more than 120,000 clones, roughly 84% found once. As to this clone: Its specificity is unknown.

The sequence came from an adult who received the AZD1222 COVID-19 vaccine. The chain links TRBV28 to TRBJ1-1; D is possibly TRBD1 (5 bases). The material was peripheral blood, obtained 28 days after the second AZD1222 dose. The CDR3 is CASSFTGAAEAFF. CDR3 in DNA: TGTGCCAGCAGTTTCACTGGGGCAGCTGAAGCTTTCTTT.